This TCR beta chain came from a study of shared clonotypes between healthy human individuals. Findings and caveats of the study: Some clonotypes were shared by all four sorted-subset donors, while others were not shared. The non-shared ones had lower generation probabilities than the shared ones.

Method: immunoSEQ multiplex PCR; TCRdb's copy keeps in-frame clones and lacks some. The table lists a few million clones, 85% to 95% of them singletons. CDR1 is MNHEY, CDR2 SMNVEV, per germline (reference sequence). Trimming cost V 5 bases and J 5 bases, with 12 bases left between them. CDR3 size: 13 residues. With respect to this clone: Its specificity is not known.

The rearrangement uses TRBV27 and TRBJ1-1, with D unresolved. This clonotype originated in a man between 18 and 35 years old in good health. Some clones in this sample may be carry-over from other donors' samples. Sequencing used naive CD4+ T cells from PBMCs. Indicated subset: CD45RA+ positively selected. The CDR3: CASSKGRGTEAFF. The CDR3 DNA sequence: TGTGCCAGCAGTAAGGGCCGCGGGACTGAAGCTTTCTTT.